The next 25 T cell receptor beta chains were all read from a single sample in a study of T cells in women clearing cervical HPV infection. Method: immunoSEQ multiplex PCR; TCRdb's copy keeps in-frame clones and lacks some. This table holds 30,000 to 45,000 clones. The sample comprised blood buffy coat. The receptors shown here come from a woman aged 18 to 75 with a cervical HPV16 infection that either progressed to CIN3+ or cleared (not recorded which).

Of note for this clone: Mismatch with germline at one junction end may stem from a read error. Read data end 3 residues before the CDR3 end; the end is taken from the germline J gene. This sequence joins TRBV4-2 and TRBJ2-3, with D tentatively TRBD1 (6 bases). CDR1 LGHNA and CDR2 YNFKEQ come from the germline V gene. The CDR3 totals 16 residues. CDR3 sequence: CASSQDRTVRTDTQYF. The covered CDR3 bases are TGCGCCAGCAGCCAAGACCGGACAGTTAGGACAGATACG.

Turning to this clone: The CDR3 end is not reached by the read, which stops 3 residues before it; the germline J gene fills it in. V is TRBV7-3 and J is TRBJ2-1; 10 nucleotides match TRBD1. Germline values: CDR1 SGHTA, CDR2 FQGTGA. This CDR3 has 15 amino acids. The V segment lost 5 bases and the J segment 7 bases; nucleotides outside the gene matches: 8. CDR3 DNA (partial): TGTGCCAGCAGCCCCGGGACAGGGGTATTGAATGAG. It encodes CASSPGTGVLNE. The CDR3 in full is CASSPGTGVLNEQFF.

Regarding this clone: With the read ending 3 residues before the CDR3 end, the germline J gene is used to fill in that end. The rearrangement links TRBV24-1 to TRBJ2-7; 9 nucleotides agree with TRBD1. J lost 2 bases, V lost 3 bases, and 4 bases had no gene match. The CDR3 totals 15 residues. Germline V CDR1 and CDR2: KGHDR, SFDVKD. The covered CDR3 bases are TGTGCCACCAGTGATCACAGGGGGCCAACCTACGAG. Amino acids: CATSDHRGPTYE. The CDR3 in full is CATSDHRGPTYEQYF.

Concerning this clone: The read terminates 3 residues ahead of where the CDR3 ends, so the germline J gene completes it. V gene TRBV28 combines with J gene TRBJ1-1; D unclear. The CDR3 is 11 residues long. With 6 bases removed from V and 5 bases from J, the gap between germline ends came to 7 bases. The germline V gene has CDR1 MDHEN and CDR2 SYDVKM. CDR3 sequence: CASSRRTEAFF. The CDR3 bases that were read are TGTGCCAGCAGCCGAAGGACTGAA.

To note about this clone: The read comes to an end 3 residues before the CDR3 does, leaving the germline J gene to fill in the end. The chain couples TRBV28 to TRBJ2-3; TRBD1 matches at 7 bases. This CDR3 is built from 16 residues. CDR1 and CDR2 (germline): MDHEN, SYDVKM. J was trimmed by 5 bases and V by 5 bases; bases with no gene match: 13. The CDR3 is CASSRPTGFRGDTQYF. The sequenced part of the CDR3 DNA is TGTGCCAGCAGTCGACCGACAGGGTTTCGGGGAGATACG. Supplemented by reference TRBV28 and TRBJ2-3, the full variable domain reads DVKVTQSSRYLVKRTGEKVFLECVQDMDHENMFWYRQDPGLGLRLIYFSYDVKMKEKGDIPEGYSVSREKKERFSLILESASTNQTSMYLCASSRPTGFRGDTQYFGPGTRLTVL.

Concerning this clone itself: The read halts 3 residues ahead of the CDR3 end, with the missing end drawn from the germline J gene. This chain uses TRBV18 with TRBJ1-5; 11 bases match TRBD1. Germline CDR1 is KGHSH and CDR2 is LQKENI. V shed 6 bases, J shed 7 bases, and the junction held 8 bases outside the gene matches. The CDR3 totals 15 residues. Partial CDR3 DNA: TGTGCCAGCTCGTCCGGGACAGGGGGTCGACAGCCC. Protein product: CASSSGTGGRQP. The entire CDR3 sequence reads CASSSGTGGRQPQHF.

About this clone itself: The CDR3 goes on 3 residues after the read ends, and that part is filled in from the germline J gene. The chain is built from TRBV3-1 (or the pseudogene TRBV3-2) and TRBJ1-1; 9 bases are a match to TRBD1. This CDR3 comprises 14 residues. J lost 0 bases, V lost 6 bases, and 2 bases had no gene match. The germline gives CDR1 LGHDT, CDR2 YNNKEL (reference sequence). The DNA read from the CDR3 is TGTGCCAGCAGGGACAGGGGCATGAACACTGAA. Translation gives CASRDRGMNTE. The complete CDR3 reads CASRDRGMNTEAFF.

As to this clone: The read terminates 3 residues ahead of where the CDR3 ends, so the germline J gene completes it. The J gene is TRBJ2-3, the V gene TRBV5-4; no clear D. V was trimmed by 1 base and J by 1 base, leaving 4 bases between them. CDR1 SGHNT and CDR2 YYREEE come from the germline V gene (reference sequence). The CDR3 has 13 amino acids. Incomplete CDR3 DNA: TGTGCCAGCAGCTTGCCAGGCACAGATACG. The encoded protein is CASSLPGTDT. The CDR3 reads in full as CASSLPGTDTQYF.

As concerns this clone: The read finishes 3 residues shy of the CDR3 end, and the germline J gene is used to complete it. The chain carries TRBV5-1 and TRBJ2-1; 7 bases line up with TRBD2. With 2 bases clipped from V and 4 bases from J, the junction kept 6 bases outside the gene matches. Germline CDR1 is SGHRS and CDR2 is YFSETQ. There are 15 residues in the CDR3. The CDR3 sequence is CASSLSGEVYNEQFF. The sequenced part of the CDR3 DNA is TGCGCCAGCAGCTTAAGCGGGGAGGTTTACAATGAG. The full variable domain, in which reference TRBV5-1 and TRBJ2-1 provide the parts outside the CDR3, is KAGVTQTPRYLIKTRGQQVTLSCSPISGHRSVSWYQQTPGQGLQFLFEYFSETQRNKGNFPGRFSGRQFSNSRSEMNVSTLELGDSALYLCASSLSGEVYNEQFFGPGTRLTVL.

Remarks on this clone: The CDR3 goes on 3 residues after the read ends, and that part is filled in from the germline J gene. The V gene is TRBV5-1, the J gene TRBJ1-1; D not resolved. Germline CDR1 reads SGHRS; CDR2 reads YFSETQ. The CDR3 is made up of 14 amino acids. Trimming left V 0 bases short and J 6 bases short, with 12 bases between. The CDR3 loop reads CASSLAPPNAEAFF. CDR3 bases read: TGCGCCAGCAGCTTGGCCCCCCCTAACGCTGAA.

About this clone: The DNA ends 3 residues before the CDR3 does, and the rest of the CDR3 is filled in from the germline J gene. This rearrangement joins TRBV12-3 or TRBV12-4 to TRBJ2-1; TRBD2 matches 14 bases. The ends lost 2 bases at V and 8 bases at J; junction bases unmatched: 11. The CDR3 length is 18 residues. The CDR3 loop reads CASSLSRLAGGPIDEQFF. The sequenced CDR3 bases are TGTGCCAGCAGTTTATCAAGACTAGCGGGGGGGCCTATAGATGAG.

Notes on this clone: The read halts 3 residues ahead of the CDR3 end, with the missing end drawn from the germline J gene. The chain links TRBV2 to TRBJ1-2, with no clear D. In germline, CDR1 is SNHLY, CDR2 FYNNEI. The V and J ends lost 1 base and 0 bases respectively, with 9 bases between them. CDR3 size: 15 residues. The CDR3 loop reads CASSEGGVTNYGYTF. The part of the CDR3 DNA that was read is TGTGCCAGCAGTGAAGGCGGAGTTACTAACTATGGC.

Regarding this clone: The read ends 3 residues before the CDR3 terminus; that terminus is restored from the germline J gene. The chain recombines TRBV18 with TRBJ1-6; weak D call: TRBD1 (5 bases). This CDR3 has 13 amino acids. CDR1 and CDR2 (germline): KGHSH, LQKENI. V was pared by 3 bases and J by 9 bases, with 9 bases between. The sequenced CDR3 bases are TGTGCCAGCTCACCTGGGGCGTGTTCACCC. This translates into CASSPGACSP. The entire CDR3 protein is CASSPGACSPLHF.

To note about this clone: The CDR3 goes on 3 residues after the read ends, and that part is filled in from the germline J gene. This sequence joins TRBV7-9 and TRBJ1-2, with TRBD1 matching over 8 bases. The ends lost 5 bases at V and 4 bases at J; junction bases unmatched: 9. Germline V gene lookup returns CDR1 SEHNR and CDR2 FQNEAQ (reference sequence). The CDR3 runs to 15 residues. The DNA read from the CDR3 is TGTGCCAGCAGCCCGCAGGGGGCGCAAGGCTATGGC. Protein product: CASSPQGAQGYG. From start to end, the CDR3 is CASSPQGAQGYGYTF.

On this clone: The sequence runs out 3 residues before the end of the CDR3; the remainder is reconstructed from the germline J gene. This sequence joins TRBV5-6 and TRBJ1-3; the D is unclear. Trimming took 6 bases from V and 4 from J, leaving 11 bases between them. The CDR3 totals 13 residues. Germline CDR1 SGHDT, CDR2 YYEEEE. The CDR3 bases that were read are TGTGCCAGCACCGATCGGCGGGGAAACACC. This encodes CASTDRRGNT. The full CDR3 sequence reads CASTDRRGNTIYF.

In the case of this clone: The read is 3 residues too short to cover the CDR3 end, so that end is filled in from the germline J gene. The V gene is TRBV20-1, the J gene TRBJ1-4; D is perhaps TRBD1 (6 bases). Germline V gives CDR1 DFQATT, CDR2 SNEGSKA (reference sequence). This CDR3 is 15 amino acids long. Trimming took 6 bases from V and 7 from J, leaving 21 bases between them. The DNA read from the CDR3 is TGCAGTGCCGGTAGAGCGGCGGGGGGCGTTGAAAAA. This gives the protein CSAGRAAGGVEK. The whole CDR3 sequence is CSAGRAAGGVEKLFF.

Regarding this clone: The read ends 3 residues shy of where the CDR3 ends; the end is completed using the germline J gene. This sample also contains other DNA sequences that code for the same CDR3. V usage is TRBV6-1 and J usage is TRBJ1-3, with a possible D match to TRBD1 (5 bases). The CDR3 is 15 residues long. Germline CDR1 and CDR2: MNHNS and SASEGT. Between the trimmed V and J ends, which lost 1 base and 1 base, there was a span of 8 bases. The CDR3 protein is CASSEVKGSGNTIYF. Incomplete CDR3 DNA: TGTGCCAGCAGTGAAGTGAAGGGGTCTGGAAACACC.

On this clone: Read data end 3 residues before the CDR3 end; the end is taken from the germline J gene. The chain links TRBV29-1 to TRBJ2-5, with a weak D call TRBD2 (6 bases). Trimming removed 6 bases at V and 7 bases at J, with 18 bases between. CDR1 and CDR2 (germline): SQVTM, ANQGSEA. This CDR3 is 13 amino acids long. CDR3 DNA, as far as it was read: TGCAGCGTCCTCATCCCGAGAGCGGGGACC. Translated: CSVLIPRAGT. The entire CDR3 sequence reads CSVLIPRAGTQYF.

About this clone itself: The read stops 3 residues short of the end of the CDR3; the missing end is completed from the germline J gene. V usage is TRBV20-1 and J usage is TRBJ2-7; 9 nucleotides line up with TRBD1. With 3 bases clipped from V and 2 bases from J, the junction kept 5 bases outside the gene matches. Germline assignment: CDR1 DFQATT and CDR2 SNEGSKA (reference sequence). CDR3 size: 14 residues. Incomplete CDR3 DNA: TGCAGTGCTAGGCCCGGGACAGGGCCCTACGAG. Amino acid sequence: CSARPGTGPYE. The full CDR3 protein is CSARPGTGPYEQYF.

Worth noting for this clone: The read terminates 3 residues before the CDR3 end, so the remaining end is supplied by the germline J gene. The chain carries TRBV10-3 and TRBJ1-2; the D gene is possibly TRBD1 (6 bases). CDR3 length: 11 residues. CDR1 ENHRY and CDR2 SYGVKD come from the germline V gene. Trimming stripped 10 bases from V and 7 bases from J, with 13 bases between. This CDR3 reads CATRDNAGYTF. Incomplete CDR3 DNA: TGTGCCACCAGGGACAACGCTGGC.

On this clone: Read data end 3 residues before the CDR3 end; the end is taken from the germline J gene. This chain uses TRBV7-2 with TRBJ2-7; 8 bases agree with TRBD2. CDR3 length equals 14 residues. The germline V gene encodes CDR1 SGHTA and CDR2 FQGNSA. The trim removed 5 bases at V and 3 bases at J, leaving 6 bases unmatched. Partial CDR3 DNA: TGTGCCAGCAGCCCGCCCGGGGGGGGCTACGAG. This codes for CASSPPGGGYE. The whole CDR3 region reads CASSPPGGGYEQYF.

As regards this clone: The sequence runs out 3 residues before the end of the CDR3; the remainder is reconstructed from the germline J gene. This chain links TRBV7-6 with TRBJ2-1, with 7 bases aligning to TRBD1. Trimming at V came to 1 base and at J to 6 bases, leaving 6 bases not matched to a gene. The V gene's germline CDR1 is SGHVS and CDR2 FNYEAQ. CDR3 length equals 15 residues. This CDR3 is CASSLGGGVSNEQFF. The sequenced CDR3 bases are TGTGCCAGCAGCTTAGGAGGGGGCGTTTCCAATGAG.

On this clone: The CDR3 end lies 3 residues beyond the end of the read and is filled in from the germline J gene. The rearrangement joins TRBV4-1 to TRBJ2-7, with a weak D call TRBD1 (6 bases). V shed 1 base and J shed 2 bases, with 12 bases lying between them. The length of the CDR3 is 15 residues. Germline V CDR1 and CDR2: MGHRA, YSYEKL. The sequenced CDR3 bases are TGCGCCAGCAGCCAAGTCAGGGGCGGTACCTACGAG. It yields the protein CASSQVRGGTYE. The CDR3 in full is CASSQVRGGTYEQYF.

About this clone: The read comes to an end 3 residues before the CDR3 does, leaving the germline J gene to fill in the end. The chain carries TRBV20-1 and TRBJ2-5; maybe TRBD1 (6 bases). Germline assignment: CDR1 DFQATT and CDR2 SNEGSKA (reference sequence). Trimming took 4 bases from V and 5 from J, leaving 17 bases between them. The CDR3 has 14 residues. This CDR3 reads CSAIRGTSMETQYF. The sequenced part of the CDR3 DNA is TGCAGTGCTATCAGGGGTACCAGTATGGAGACC.

The CDR3 loop is CAWSVRGNSPLHF. The part of the CDR3 DNA that was read is TGTGCCTGGAGTGTTCGGGGGAATTCACCC. This rearrangement joins TRBV30 to TRBJ1-6, with a weak D call TRBD1 (5 bases). The read falls 3 residues short of the CDR3 end, and the missing part is taken from the germline J gene. This CDR3 is 13 amino acids long. The V end was cut by 0 bases, the J end by 7 bases, with 7 bases between. The germline gives CDR1 GTSNPN, CDR2 SVGIG (reference sequence).